The clone carrying this TCR beta chain was counted only a few times. These data belong to a study of blood T cell repertoires in COVID-19. On the study more broadly: Acute and convalescent COVID-19 specimens originated in the United States, Italy and Spain.

Recovered participants had two consecutive negative NP/OP PCR tests, healthcare professional clearance, or symptom resolution. Measured with immunoSEQ multiplex PCR; TCRdb has only the in-frame clones, and not every one. The sample consists of some 420,000 clones, 80% to 90% of them appearing once. Losses at the gene ends were 5 bases for V and 4 bases for J; bases not matched to a gene: 6. The CDR3 sequence is 14 residues long. In germline, CDR1 is LNHDA, CDR2 SQIVND (reference sequence). The TCR originated in a man aged 25 to 40 who had recovered from COVID-19. The chain recombines TRBV19 with TRBJ2-7; 9 bases align to TRBD2. Sequenced input: PBMCs or T cells enriched from blood (not recorded which). In DNA form, the CDR3 reads TGTGCCAGTAGTTTTGGCGGGAGGGCGTACGAGCAGTACTTC. It yields the protein CASSFGGRAYEQYF. The entire variable domain, with the rest obtained from reference TRBV19 and TRBJ2-7, is as follows: DGGITQSPKYLFRKEGQNVTLSCEQNLNHDAMYWYRQDPGQGLRLIYYSQIVNDFQKGDIAEGYSVSREKKESFPLTVTSAQKNPTAFYLCASSFGGRAYEQYFGPGTRLTVT.